This TCR beta chain was identified in a study of identical twins. MiXCR, run by TCRdb on the 5' RACE reads, gives a single entry per CDR3 protein. The table lists some 760,000 distinct CDR3 sequences, approximately 18% of them singletons. In every case, the donor was a healthy Caucasian. V trimming: 8 bases; J trimming: 5 bases; junction bases outside the gene matches: 8. The CDR3 consists of 15 residues. Per the germline V gene, CDR1 is MNHNS and CDR2 is SASEGT. The sample also formed part of further work on T cells expressing NK-cell markers.

This chain uses TRBV6-1 with TRBJ2-1; TRBD2 aligns across 11 bases. The sample consisted of PBMCs. The origin of this receptor is a woman between 18 and 29 years old in good health. The CDR3, as DNA: TGTGCCAGCGGCCGGACTAGCGGGTATAACAATGAGCAGTTCTTC. It translates to CASGRTSGYNNEQFF.